The clone carrying this T cell receptor beta chain showed up just a few times. The antigen is not known. The record originates from a study of T cell repertoires in cytomegalovirus infection. TCRdb re-derived calls from the reads in MiXCR, one entry per CDR3 protein. The sample has fewer than 850,000 distinct CDR3 sequences, 25% to 35% seen once. The CDR3 length is 11 residues. V dropped 10 bases and J dropped 8 bases, with 12 bases sitting between them. Overall study findings and caveats: There were HLA-C-restricted CMV-specific TCR beta clonotypes dominating the ex vivo response.

This rearrangement joins TRBV12-3 or TRBV12-4 to TRBJ2-1; maybe TRBD2 (7 bases). The sequence was obtained from a human donor in good health (CMV status not recorded). Some clones in this sample may be carry-over from other donors' samples. The sequences come from cultured CD8+ T cells from PBMCs, collected from culture after CMV antigen stimulation. CDR3 bases: TGTGCCATTTCGGGGGGCTATGAGCAGTTCTTC. Residues: CAISGGYEQFF.